This TCR beta chain is from a study of blood T cells in healthy people across ages. Whole-study results and caveats: Among T cells, TCR beta diversity per million cells dropped roughly linearly as age rose.

CDR1 is MNHEY and CDR2 is SMNVEV in the germline V gene (reference sequence). The CDR3 contains 17 residues. V trimming: 2 bases; J trimming: 7 bases; junction bases outside the gene matches: 9. A sample-barcoded 5' primer and a J-beta primer mix were used in a second PCR of roughly 6 to 12 cycles. One entry per CDR3 protein results from TCRdb running MiXCR on the 5' RACE reads. The data hold about 1.5 million distinct CDR3 sequences, with around 40% observed a single time. As to this clonotype: The antigen is not known.

Source material: blood. V and J are TRBV27 and TRBJ2-3; 13 nucleotides line up with TRBD2. This sequence was found in a young woman in good health. This CDR3 is CASSLGTSGGAWYTQYF. The CDR3 DNA sequence: TGTGCCAGCAGTTTAGGTACTAGCGGGGGGGCCTGGTATACGCAGTATTTT.